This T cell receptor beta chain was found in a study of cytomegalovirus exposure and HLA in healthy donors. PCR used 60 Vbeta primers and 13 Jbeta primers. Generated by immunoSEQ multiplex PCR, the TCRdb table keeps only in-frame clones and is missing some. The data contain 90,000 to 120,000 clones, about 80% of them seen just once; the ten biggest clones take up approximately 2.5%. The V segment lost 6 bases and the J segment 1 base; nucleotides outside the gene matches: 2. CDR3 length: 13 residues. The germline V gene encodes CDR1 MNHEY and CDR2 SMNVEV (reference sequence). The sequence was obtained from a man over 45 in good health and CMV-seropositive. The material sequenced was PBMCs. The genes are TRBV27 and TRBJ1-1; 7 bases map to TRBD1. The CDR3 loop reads CASRWTGNTEAFF. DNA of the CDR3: TGTGCCAGCAGGTGGACAGGGAACACTGAAGCTTTCTTT.